This T cell receptor beta chain was identified during a study of blood T cell repertoires in COVID-19. Looking at the study overall: The recovered donors of Cohort 3 showed two negative PCRs, clearance, or symptom resolution. In each case, the material was cDNA or gDNA derived from T cells, B-cell-depleted T cells, or PBMCs.

In the original processing: Amplification from reference gene primers served as the basis for estimated nucleated cell counts. Assay used: immunoSEQ multiplex PCR; TCRdb lists only in-frame clones, some missing. V, J and clone size are those of that table, while D and trimming were read from the DNA. The sample includes 330,000 or so clones, about 89% of them seen just once. Germline V gene sequence: CDR1 DFQATT, CDR2 SNEGSKA (reference sequence). The V end lost 3 bases, the J end lost 4 bases, and 13 bases lay between the germline ends. CDR3 size: 14 residues. Those who participated ranged in age from about 18 to 89 years and resided in roughly 26 US areas.

The receptor comes from a middle-aged man in a cohort exposed to, infected with or recovered from COVID-19 (not recorded which). The V gene is TRBV20-1, the J gene TRBJ1-5; no definite D call. Sample: PBMCs or T cells enriched from blood (not recorded which). The CDR3 sequence is CSASEQRRNQPQHF. The CDR3 DNA reads TGCAGTGCTAGTGAACAGAGGAGGAATCAGCCCCAGCATTTT.